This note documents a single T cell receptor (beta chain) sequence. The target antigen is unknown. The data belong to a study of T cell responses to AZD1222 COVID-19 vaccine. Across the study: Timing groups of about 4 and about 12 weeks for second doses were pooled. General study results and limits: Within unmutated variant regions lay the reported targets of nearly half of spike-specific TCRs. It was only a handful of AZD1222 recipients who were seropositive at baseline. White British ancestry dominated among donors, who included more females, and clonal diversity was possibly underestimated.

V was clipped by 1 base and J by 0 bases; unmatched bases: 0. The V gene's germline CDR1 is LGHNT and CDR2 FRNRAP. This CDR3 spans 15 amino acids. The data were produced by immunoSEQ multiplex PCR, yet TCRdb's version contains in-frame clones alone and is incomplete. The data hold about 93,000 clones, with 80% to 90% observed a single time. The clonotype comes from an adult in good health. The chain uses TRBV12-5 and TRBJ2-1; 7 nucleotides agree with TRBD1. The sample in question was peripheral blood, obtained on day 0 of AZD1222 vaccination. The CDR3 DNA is TGTGCTAGTGGTTTGGGGGACAGCTCCTACAATGAGCAGTTCTTC. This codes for CASGLGDSSYNEQFF.